This TCR beta chain emerged from a study of cytomegalovirus exposure and HLA in healthy donors. Nominal health characterized the donors when sampled, though unrecorded immune exposures were likely. The PCR ran on 60 Vbeta and 13 Jbeta primers. The table came from immunoSEQ multiplex PCR; TCRdb's copy has only in-frame clones and leaves some out. The sample shows about 150,000 clones, about 75% of them seen only once. Remarks on this clone: Its cognate antigen is unknown.

Study-level findings and limits: As a later analysis revealed, most CMV-associated TCR beta chains appeared HLA-restricted.

J lost 0 bases, V lost 4 bases, and 9 bases had no gene match. CDR1 and CDR2 from the germline V gene are MNHEY and SMNVEV (reference sequence). The CDR3 covers 17 residues. The clonotype comes from a woman aged 30 to 39 in good health and CMV-seronegative. The rearrangement links TRBV27 to TRBJ1-3; TRBD1 matches 7 bases. Input material: PBMCs. In DNA form, the CDR3 reads TGTGCCAGCAGTTCCCGCGCTTCAGGGGGCTCTGGAAACACCATATATTTT. Translated: CASSSRASGGSGNTIYF.